The 4 T cell receptor beta chains in this list originate from one sample, sequenced in a study of blood T cell repertoires in COVID-19. Here immunoSEQ multiplex PCR was the method, and the copy in TCRdb shows in-frame clones only, minus some. The sample has roughly 150,000 clones, approximately 80% seen once; the top ten hold about 0.5%. Sequencing was performed on peripheral blood. The receptors derive from a man in his sixties with acute or convalescent COVID-19.

The chain couples TRBV12-5 to TRBJ1-1; D gene unclear. The CDR3 loop spans 13 amino acids. Germline CDR1 LGHNT, CDR2 FRNRAP. V was clipped by 3 bases and J by 1 base, with 6 bases between them. The CDR3 here is CASGFRENTEAFF. The CDR3 DNA reads as TGTGCTAGTGGTTTTCGGGAGAACACTGAAGCTTTCTTT.

The rearrangement joins TRBV9 to TRBJ2-5, with 7 nucleotides matching TRBD2. Germline V lookup: CDR1 SGDLS, CDR2 YYNGEE. CDR3 length equals 15 residues. With V trimmed by 0 bases and J by 2 bases, 4 bases remained unmatched. The CDR3, as DNA: TGTGCCAGCAGCGTAGGCTCTAGCGGACAAGAGACCCAGTACTTC. Its translation is CASSVGSSGQETQYF.

The chain employs TRBV7-2 and TRBJ1-3; D remains ambiguous. Germline loops: CDR1 SGHTA, CDR2 FQGNSA. This CDR3 spans 15 amino acids. V was clipped by 7 bases and J by 4 bases, with 17 bases between them. The CDR3 nucleotides read TGTGCCAGCAAAAGAGTAGCGGCGGACGGAAACACCATATATTTT. Encoded protein: CASKRVAADGNTIYF.

The chain combines TRBV6-5 with TRBJ2-7; TRBD1 matches at 9 bases. The CDR3 spans 14 residues. CDR1 and CDR2 (germline): MNHEY, SVGAGI. Losses at the gene ends were 6 bases for V and 5 bases for J; bases not matched to a gene: 8. The CDR3 sequence is CASRGTGFFNEQYF. DNA for the CDR3: TGTGCCAGCAGAGGGACAGGGTTTTTCAACGAGCAGTACTTC.